This T cell receptor beta chain was recovered during a study of beta chain features in type 1 diabetes. Turning to this clone: Its antigen is unknown.

Overall study findings and caveats: Shortening that was moderate but significant affected the TCRB CDR3s of Type 1 diabetes patients in all four CD4+ subsets. In type 1 diabetes patients, VDJ junctions had fewer insertions; deletions at these junctions were more frequent.

Per germline, CDR1 LNHNV and CDR2 YYDKDF (reference sequence). The CDR3 spans 13 residues. V shed 6 bases and J shed 0 bases, with 8 bases lying between them. Of the isolated RNA, all was reverse transcribed, and so the sequenced material was expressed TCRB transcripts. Here immunoSEQ multiplex PCR was the method, and the copy in TCRdb shows in-frame clones only, minus some. This repertoire shows 330,000 or so clones, around 13% found once; its top ten account for about 0.01%. The rearrangement joins TRBV15 to TRBJ1-1; D is unclear. This TCR came from a woman between 18 and 30 years old with type 1 diabetes. Sequencing was done on a sample of naive CD4+ T cells from blood. CDR3 amino acids: CATRVGLNTEAFF. The CDR3 bases are TGTGCCACCAGGGTTGGGCTGAACACTGAAGCTTTCTTT. Variable domain in full (rest from reference TRBV15 and TRBJ1-1): DAMVIQNPRYQVTQFGKPVTLSCSQTLNHNVMYWYQQKSSQAPKLLFHYYDKDFNNEADTPDNFQSRRPNTSFCFLDIRSPGLGDTAMYLCATRVGLNTEAFFGQGTRLTVV.